In this sample, the clone carrying this T cell receptor beta chain turned up many times. Antigen unknown. This specimen belongs to a study of T cell repertoires in cytomegalovirus infection. TCRdb passed the reads through MiXCR, listing each CDR3 protein once. Of about 830,000 distinct CDR3 sequences in the sample, 30% to 35% are singletons; the top ten hold around an eighth. This CDR3 is built from 18 residues. Trimming cost V 1 base and J 6 bases; bases outside gene matches: 10. The chain recombines TRBV12-3 or TRBV12-4 with TRBJ2-1; 12 nucleotides line up with TRBD2. The source material was cultured CD8+ T cells from PBMCs, sampled from culture after CMV antigen stimulation. This clonotype was sampled from a human donor in good health (CMV status not recorded). Some clones in this sample may be carry-over from other donors' samples. CDR3 protein: CASSLVPRASGGANEQFF. In nucleotides, the CDR3 is TGTGCCAGCAGTTTAGTCCCCCGGGCTAGCGGGGGGGCCAATGAGCAGTTCTTC.